These T cell receptor beta chains were read from a single sample in a study of T-cell memory formation after mild COVID-19. TCRdb reprocessed the 5' RACE reads via MiXCR and lists one record per CDR3 protein. The repertoire holds around 320,000 distinct CDR3 sequences, with roughly a fifth as singletons. The sequencing sample was made of PBMCs or a T cell subset sorted from them (not recorded which). These receptors were obtained from a man aged 18-30 years who had mild COVID-19 (a few samples of this study predate the infection). Cell type and time point are not known. Both conserved end residues are part of each CDR3. D genes are given only for firm matches. Clone size is not always given. Where it is, it says once, few, many or a class for expanded clones.

clone_size j_call v_call d_call cdr3_nt cdr3_aa
few TRBJ2-5 TRBV7-7 . TGTGCTAGCAGCTTAGCGCTGGGGGCCGGAGAGACCCAGTACTTC CASSLALGAGETQYF
. TRBJ2-1 TRBV12-3/TRBV12-4 . TGTGCCAGCAGCATTCGGTGGGTTGAGCAGTTCTTC CASSIRWVEQFF
many TRBJ2-1 TRBV20-1 . TGCAGTGCTAAAGGGGGGGCGTTGAATGAGCAGTTCTTC CSAKGGALNEQFF
many TRBJ2-2 TRBV3-1 TRBD2 TGTGCCAGCAGCCCCGGACTAGCGGGGGTCTCGAACACCGGGGAGCTGTTTTTT CASSPGLAGVSNTGELFF
. TRBJ2-2 TRBV9 . TGTGCCAGCAGCGAGGGAGACCGCTCGCACACCGGGGAGCTGTTTTTT CASSEGDRSHTGELFF
once TRBJ2-2 TRBV18 . TGTGCCAGCTCACCACTGTTCAGGGCCGGGGAGCTGTTTTTT CASSPLFRAGELFF
few TRBJ2-1 TRBV4-3 . TGCGCCAGCAGCCAGCCCGACTCGGGGAATGAGCAGTTCTTC CASSQPDSGNEQFF
few TRBJ1-2 TRBV20-1 TRBD1 TGCAGTGCCACGGGACAGCCCTTTAACTATGGCTACACCTTC CSATGQPFNYGYTF
. TRBJ1-1 TRBV3-1 . TGTGCCAGCAGCCCACGGTTCGAGAGGGAAGCTTTCTTT CASSPRFEREAFF
few TRBJ2-2 TRBV28 . TGTGCCAGCAGTTGGGACACATACACCGGGGAGCTGTTTTTT CASSWDTYTGELFF
. TRBJ1-1 TRBV18 TRBD1 TGTGCCAGCTCGGAGGACAGGGACCTTGAAGCTTTCTTT CASSEDRDLEAFF
. TRBJ1-6 TRBV5-4 . TGCGCCAGCAGCTTGGATGGGGCGGAGGCACCCCTCCACTTT CASSLDGAEAPLHF
many TRBJ2-2 TRBV12-3/TRBV12-4 . TGTGCCAGCAGTTTAGGGCGGCAGGGGAGCGGGGAGCTGTTTTTT CASSLGRQGSGELFF
. TRBJ2-7 TRBV7-2 TRBD1 TGTGCCAGCAGCCTCGACAGGGGAGAGATCTACGAGCAGTACTTC CASSLDRGEIYEQYF
. TRBJ2-7 TRBV29-1 . TGCAGCGTTGAATCGGTCGGGGATTCCTACGAGCAGTACTTC CSVESVGDSYEQYF
. TRBJ2-2 TRBV27 TRBD1 TGTGCCAGCAGTCCGGGACAGGGGGCTTGGGGGGAGCTGTTTTTT CASSPGQGAWGELFF
few TRBJ2-1 TRBV7-2 TRBD1 TGTGCCAGCAGCTTAGGGCCCCGACAGGGTAGTAGGCAGTTCTTC CASSLGPRQGSRQFF
. TRBJ1-1 TRBV2 . TGTGCCAGCAGTTACAGGGACTGGCGATCTTTCTTT CASSYRDWRSFF
. TRBJ1-6 TRBV7-2 . TGTGCCAGCAGCTTAGTGGTGGGGGATTCACCCCTCCACTTT CASSLVVGDSPLHF
. TRBJ1-1 TRBV7-2 TRBD1 TGTGCCAGCAGTTACTTGACAGGGTTGTATCCTGAAGCTTTCTTT CASSYLTGLYPEAFF
few TRBJ1-3 TRBV20-1 . TGCAGTGCGAGGAGTAGATCTGGAAACACCATATATTTT CSARSRSGNTIYF
. TRBJ2-7 TRBV30 TRBD2 TGTGCCTGCCATGGGACTAGGGCCTACGAGCAGTACTTC CACHGTRAYEQYF